This paragraph covers one TCR beta chain sequence. The authors' processing: Nucleated cell number was recorded as an estimate derived from reference gene primer amplification. The table came from immunoSEQ multiplex PCR; TCRdb's copy has only in-frame clones and leaves some out. V and J calls and clone size come straight from that table; D and trimming were deduced from the DNA. Here the sample spans roughly 100,000 clones, around 90% being singletons. The sample originates from a study of blood T cell repertoires in COVID-19. Study in general: COVID-19 samples from acute and convalescent phases originated in the United States, Italy and Spain. PBMCs, B-cell-depleted T cells, or T cells were the source of the cDNA or gDNA that made up the material.

The sequencing input was peripheral blood. The clonotype comes from a middle-aged man in a cohort sampled during active COVID-19.

CDR3: CASSPSGGALTQYF. CDR3 nucleotide sequence: TGTGCCAGCAGCCCCAGCGGGGGGGCCTTGACCCAGTACTTC. The chain joins TRBV28 to TRBJ2-5; 10 bases map to TRBD2. Trimming cost V 6 bases and J 7 bases; bases outside gene matches: 8. The germline CDR1 and CDR2 sequences are MDHEN and SYDVKM. This CDR3 spans 14 amino acids.